This TCR beta chain was obtained from a study of identifying expanded T cells in peripheral blood. About this clone: Its antigen is unknown.

Looked up from germline, CDR1 is SGHDT and CDR2 is YYEEEE. The CDR3 extends over 14 amino acids. Trimming removed 4 bases from V and 7 bases from J, with 17 bases in between. Study-wide findings and caveats: Differentially abundant clones: roughly 1.2 between replicates, 16.4 at about 13 days, 19 to 20 at four. Across healthy donors, higher total template counts meant significantly greater approximately two-week count variance.

Method: immunoSEQ multiplex PCR; TCRdb's copy keeps in-frame clones and lacks some. The table shows roughly 100,000 clones, with around 89% occurring only once. During the collection period, no donor immune events like infections were recorded. This chain uses TRBV5-6 with TRBJ2-5; a possible D gene is TRBD2 (6 bases). Sequencing used blood. The TCR sequence derives from a person aged 18 to 75 in good health. The CDR3 DNA reads TGTGCCAGCAGCCCTAATTGGGACGGGGGGACCCAGTACTTC. It encodes CASSPNWDGGTQYF. The variable domain in full, with the rest retrieved from reference TRBV5-6 and TRBJ2-5, is DAGVTQSPTHLIKTRGQQVTLRCSPKSGHDTVSWYQQALGQGPQFIFQYYEEEERQRGNFPDRFSGHQFPNYSSELNVNALLLGDSALYLCASSPNWDGGTQYFGPGTRLLVL.